The rows below give T cell receptor beta chains drawn from one sample of a study of OX40 agonist ivuxolimab in advanced cancers. Generated by immunoSEQ multiplex PCR, the TCRdb table keeps only in-frame clones and is missing some. The repertoire includes 20,000 to 25,000 clones, 83% of them detected once, and about 8.3% sits in the top ten. This specimen was CD4+ or CD8+ T cells sorted from blood, taken in a trial of the OX40 agonist ivuxolimab. The receptors come from an adult with an advanced solid tumor such as melanoma, head and neck, liver or kidney cancer. Each CDR3 is given with its conserved first and last residue. D genes are given only for firm matches.

TRBJ1-4 TRBV9 NA CASSVEGGRVEKLFF TGTGCCAGCAGCGTAGAAGGGGGAAGGGTTGAAAAACTGTTTTTT
TRBJ1-5 TRBV7-6 NA CASSLAAFQPQHF TGTGCCAGCAGCTTAGCGGCGTTTCAGCCCCAGCATTTT
TRBJ2-7 TRBV5-6 NA CASSRIPYEQYF TGTGCCAGCAGTCGCATCCCCTACGAGCAGTACTTC
TRBJ2-5 TRBV9 NA CASSVAGSPRGETQYF TGTGCCAGCAGCGTAGCCGGAAGCCCTAGGGGAGAGACCCAGTACTTC
TRBJ2-5 TRBV19 TRBD2 CASSILAGVQETQYF TGTGCCAGTAGTATTCTAGCGGGGGTTCAAGAGACCCAGTACTTC
TRBJ2-7 TRBV5-1 TRBD2 CASTDGGGTYEQYF TGCGCCAGCACGGACGGCGGGGGGACGTACGAGCAGTACTTC
TRBJ2-1 TRBV7-2 NA CASSLLGYNEQFF TGTGCCAGCAGCTTATTAGGCTACAATGAGCAGTTCTTC
TRBJ2-1 TRBV4-3 NA CASSQDFGGLNEQFF TGCGCCAGCAGCCAAGATTTTGGGGGACTCAATGAGCAGTTCTTC
TRBJ2-7 TRBV9 NA CASSVGVGAYEQYF TGTGCCAGCAGCGTAGGGGTCGGAGCCTACGAGCAGTACTTC
TRBJ2-4 TRBV5-1 NA CASSFGDPYTIAKNIQYF TGCGCCAGCAGCTTTGGGGACCCCTATACTATAGCCAAAAACATTCAGTACTTC
TRBJ2-2 TRBV14 TRBD1 CASSRGVGQGRRELFF TGTGCCAGCAGCCGTGGTGTGGGACAGGGGAGAAGGGAGCTGTTTTTT
TRBJ2-1 TRBV9 NA CASSPRTVYNEQFF TGTGCCAGCAGCCCCCGGACGGTTTACAATGAGCAGTTCTTC
TRBJ1-2 TRBV7-9 NA CASSFSGTEDLYGYTF TGTGCCAGCAGCTTTTCCGGGACGGAGGACCTCTATGGCTACACCTTC
TRBJ2-3 TRBV7-8 NA CASSSSYLADTDTQYF TGTGCCAGCAGCTCCTCCTATTTGGCAGACACAGATACGCAGTATTTT
TRBJ2-3 TRBV7-9 NA CASSFGAPSTDTQYF TGTGCCAGCAGCTTTGGGGCACCTAGCACAGATACGCAGTATTTT
TRBJ2-7 TRBV10-2 NA CASKDTGMEQYF TGCGCCAGCAAAGACACAGGGATGGAGCAGTACTTC
TRBJ1-2 TRBV2 TRBD1 CASREQGSSDGYTF TGTGCCAGCAGGGAACAGGGGAGTTCGGATGGCTACACCTTC
TRBJ1-2 TRBV6-6 TRBD1 CASSAGQGAYSSF TGTGCCAGCAGTGCTGGACAGGGGGCCTATTCAAGCTTC
TRBJ1-1 TRBV9 TRBD1 CASSSLGQGASEAFF TGTGCCAGCAGCTCCCTAGGACAGGGGGCGAGTGAAGCTTTCTTT
TRBJ1-1 TRBV7-9 NA CASSPRGAGGTEAFF TGTGCCAGCAGCCCCCGGGGGGCTGGTGGGACTGAAGCTTTCTTT
TRBJ2-3 TRBV9 TRBD2 CASSVVGAGATDTQYF TGTGCCAGCAGCGTAGTTGGAGCGGGGGCCACAGATACGCAGTATTTT
TRBJ2-1 TRBV10-3 TRBD2 CAIRGLAGPDDEQFF TGTGCCATCCGTGGGCTAGCGGGGCCCGATGATGAGCAGTTCTTC